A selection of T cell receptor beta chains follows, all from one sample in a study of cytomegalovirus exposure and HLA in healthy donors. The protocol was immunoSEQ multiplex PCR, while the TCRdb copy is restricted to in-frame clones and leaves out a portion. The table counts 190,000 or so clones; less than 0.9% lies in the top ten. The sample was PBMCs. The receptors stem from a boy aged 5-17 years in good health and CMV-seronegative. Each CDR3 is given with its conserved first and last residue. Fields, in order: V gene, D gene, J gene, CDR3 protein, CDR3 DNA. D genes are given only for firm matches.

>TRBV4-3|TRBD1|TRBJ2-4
CASSQAWGQGTKNIQYF
TGCGCCAGCAGCCAAGCTTGGGGACAGGGGACCAAAAACATTCAGTACTTC
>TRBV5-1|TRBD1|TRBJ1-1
CASSVQQGFGEAFF
TGCGCCAGCAGCGTGCAACAGGGGTTTGGTGAAGCTTTCTTT
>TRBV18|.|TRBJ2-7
CASSSLQRVSEQYF
TGTGCCAGCTCATCACTACAGAGGGTCTCCGAGCAGTACTTC
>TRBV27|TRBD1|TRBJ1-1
CASSSWTGGRRTEAFF
TGTGCCAGCAGTTCATGGACAGGGGGCAGGAGGACTGAAGCTTTCTTT
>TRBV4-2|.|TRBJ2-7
CASSQDRGTYEQYF
TGTGCCAGCAGCCAAGATCGGGGGACCTACGAGCAGTACTTC
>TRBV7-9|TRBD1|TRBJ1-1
CASSKGQGWTEAFF
TGTGCCAGCAGCAAGGGACAGGGGTGGACTGAAGCTTTCTTT
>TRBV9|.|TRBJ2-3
CASNFHPTDTQYF
TGTGCCAGCAACTTCCATCCAACAGATACGCAGTATTTT
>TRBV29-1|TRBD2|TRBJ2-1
CSVAAGGPKNEQFF
TGCAGCGTGGCCGCGGGGGGCCCCAAGAATGAGCAGTTCTTC
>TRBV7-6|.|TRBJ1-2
CASSLNNQGQDGYTF
TGTGCCAGCAGCTTAAATAATCAGGGGCAAGATGGCTACACCTTC
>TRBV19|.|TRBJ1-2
CASSIGIGGDYGYTF
TGTGCCAGTAGTATCGGGATTGGGGGGGACTATGGCTACACCTTC
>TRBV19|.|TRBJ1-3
CASGSTGMVHTIYF
TGTGCCAGTGGATCAACAGGGATGGTTCACACCATATATTTT
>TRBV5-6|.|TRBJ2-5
CASSLWGGLGMETQYF
TGTGCCAGCAGCTTGTGGGGGGGGCTTGGGATGGAGACCCAGTACTTC
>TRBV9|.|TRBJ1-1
CASSESVLGAEAFF
TGTGCCAGCAGCGAATCCGTCCTGGGCGCTGAAGCTTTCTTT
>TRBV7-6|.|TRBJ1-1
CASSEDPGGDTEAFF
TGTGCCAGCAGCGAAGACCCCGGCGGGGACACTGAAGCTTTCTTT
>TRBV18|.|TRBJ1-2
CASSPRRHGGYTF
TGTGCCAGCTCACCGCGGAGGCATGGGGGCTACACCTTC
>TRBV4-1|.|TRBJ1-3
CASSQTTLGQGRRGNTIYF
TGCGCCAGCAGCCAAACAACATTGGGGCAGGGAAGAAGGGGAAACACCATATATTTT
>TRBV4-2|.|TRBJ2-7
CASSRLGNEQYF
TGTGCCAGCAGCCGGCTAGGAAACGAGCAGTACTTC
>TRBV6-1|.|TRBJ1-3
CASSEWRGQGNTIYF
TGTGCCAGCAGTGAATGGCGGGGGCAAGGAAACACCATATATTTT
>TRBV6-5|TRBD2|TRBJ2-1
CASSYGLAGLDEQFF
TGTGCCAGCAGTTACGGACTAGCGGGGTTGGATGAGCAGTTCTTC
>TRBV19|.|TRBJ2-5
CASALGGPQETQYF
TGTGCCAGTGCCTTAGGGGGACCCCAAGAGACCCAGTACTTC
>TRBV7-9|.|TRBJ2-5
CASSLVRGQETQYF
TGTGCCAGCAGCTTAGTACGGGGACAAGAGACCCAGTACTTC
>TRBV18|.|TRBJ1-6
CASSPEGNSPLHF
TGTGCCAGCTCACCGGAGGGCAATTCACCCCTCCACTTT
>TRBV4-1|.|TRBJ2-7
CASSQDGRYEQYF
TGCGCCAGCAGCCAAGATGGCAGATACGAGCAGTACTTC
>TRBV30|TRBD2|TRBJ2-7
CGCNSGGVSYEQYF
TGTGGTTGCAATAGCGGGGGGGTCTCCTACGAGCAGTACTTC
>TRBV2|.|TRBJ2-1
CASSEDRGLYNEQFF
TGTGCCAGCAGTGAAGATAGGGGCCTTTACAATGAGCAGTTCTTC
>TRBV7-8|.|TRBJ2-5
CASSPRGPSGETQYF
TGTGCCAGCAGCCCTCGCGGGCCCTCGGGGGAGACCCAGTACTTC
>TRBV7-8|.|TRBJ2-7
CASSLGSRGALYEQYF
TGTGCCAGCAGCTTAGGTTCTCGGGGAGCCCTATACGAGCAGTACTTC
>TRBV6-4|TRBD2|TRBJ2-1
CASSALSGGRHEQFF
TGTGCCAGCAGTGCCTTAAGCGGGGGGCGCCATGAGCAGTTCTTC
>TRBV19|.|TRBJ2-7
CASSPLRDKGSWEQYF
TGTGCCAGTAGTCCCCTCCGGGACAAGGGGTCTTGGGAGCAGTACTTC
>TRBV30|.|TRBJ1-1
CAWSPTNAEAFF
TGTGCCTGGAGTCCCACTAACGCTGAAGCTTTCTTT
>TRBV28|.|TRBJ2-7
CASFGRGYEQYF
TGTGCCAGCTTCGGCAGGGGTTACGAGCAGTACTTC
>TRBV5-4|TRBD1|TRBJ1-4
CASSSGQNGLNEKLFF
TGTGCCAGCAGCTCGGGACAGAACGGACTTAATGAAAAACTGTTTTTT
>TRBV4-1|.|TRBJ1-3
CASSLGPQGQGNTIYF
TGCGCCAGCAGCCTGGGGCCCCAGGGGCAGGGAAACACCATATATTTT
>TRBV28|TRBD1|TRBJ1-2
CASTVPGQGSGYTF
TGTGCCAGCACTGTCCCGGGACAGGGTTCTGGCTACACCTTC
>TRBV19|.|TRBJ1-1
CASKQMNTEAFF
TGTGCCAGTAAACAGATGAACACTGAAGCTTTCTTT
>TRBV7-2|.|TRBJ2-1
CASSLGTEYNEQFF
TGTGCCAGCAGCTTAGGGACAGAGTACAATGAGCAGTTCTTC
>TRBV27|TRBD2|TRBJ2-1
CASRGLGEGGYNEQFF
TGTGCCAGCAGGGGTTTGGGGGAGGGCGGATACAATGAGCAGTTCTTC
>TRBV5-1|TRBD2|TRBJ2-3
CASSPGTSGGGRNTQYF
TGCGCCAGCAGCCCCGGGACTAGCGGGGGGGGAAGGAATACGCAGTATTTT
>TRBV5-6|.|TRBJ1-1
CASSLQGGGSLTEAFF
TGTGCCAGCAGCCTGCAGGGTGGGGGCTCCCTCACTGAAGCTTTCTTT
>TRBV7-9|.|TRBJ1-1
CASSLALQGNPEAFF
TGTGCCAGCAGCTTAGCCTTACAGGGTAACCCTGAAGCTTTCTTT
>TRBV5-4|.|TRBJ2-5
CASSLGVKETQYF
TGTGCCAGCAGCTTGGGAGTTAAAGAGACCCAGTACTTC
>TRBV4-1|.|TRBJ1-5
CASSQEPGYNQPQHF
TGCGCCAGCAGCCAAGAACCCGGGTACAATCAGCCCCAGCATTTT
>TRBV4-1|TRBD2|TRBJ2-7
CASSQEVAGALHEQYF
TGCGCCAGCAGCCAAGAAGTAGCGGGGGCTTTACACGAGCAGTACTTC
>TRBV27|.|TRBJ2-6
CASSISGSGANVLTF
TGTGCCAGCAGCATCTCAGGGTCTGGGGCCAACGTCCTGACTTTC
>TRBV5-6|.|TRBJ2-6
CASSLGGLRTGANVLTF
TGTGCCAGCAGCTTGGGGGGGCTCCGGACTGGGGCCAACGTCCTGACTTTC
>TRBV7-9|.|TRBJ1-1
CASSPAGGGTEEAFF
TGTGCCAGCAGCCCCGCGGGGGGAGGAACCGAAGAAGCTTTCTTT
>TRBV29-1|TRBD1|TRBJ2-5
CSGSLQGNQETQYF
TGCAGCGGTTCCTTACAGGGGAACCAAGAGACCCAGTACTTC
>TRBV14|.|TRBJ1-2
CASSQVDTAGGYTF
TGTGCCAGCAGCCAAGTCGACACGGCGGGAGGCTACACCTTC